This entry lists 27 T cell receptor beta chains sequenced from one sample in a study of T cell responses to AZD1222 COVID-19 vaccine. TCRdb keeps only in-frame clones here, not all; method: immunoSEQ multiplex PCR. The sample lists about 97,000 clones; around 88% were seen once. Sequencing used peripheral blood, obtained on day 0 of AZD1222 vaccination. These receptor sequences come from an adult in good health.

This clone was picked up a small number of times. This chain links TRBV3-1 (or the pseudogene TRBV3-2) with TRBJ1-3, with 9 bases that match TRBD1. CDR1 and CDR2 (germline): LGHDT, YNNKEL (reference sequence). V was pared by 2 bases and J by 2 bases, with 4 bases of the junction left unmatched. There are 16 residues in the CDR3. The CDR3 DNA sequence: TGTGCCAGCAGCCAAACGACAGGGGGGACTGGAAACACCATATATTTT. Protein: CASSQTTGGTGNTIYF.

J is TRBJ2-3 and V is TRBV6-2 or TRBV6-3; 9 bases are a match to TRBD2. V was clipped by 1 base and J by 6 bases; unmatched bases: 8. The CDR3 loop spans 16 amino acids. The germline gives CDR1 MNHEY, CDR2 SVGEGT. DNA of the CDR3: TGTGCCAGCAGTTACTGGGGCGGGAGGGCCGGCGATACGCAGTATTTT. Residues: CASSYWGGRAGDTQYF.

This clone was found once. The chain links TRBV28 to TRBJ2-7; D remains ambiguous. The V gene's germline CDR1 is MDHEN and CDR2 SYDVKM. The CDR3 length is 13 residues. Trimming stripped 2 bases from V and 2 bases from J, with 7 bases between. CDR3 amino acids: CASSLSPAYEQYF. CDR3 DNA: TGTGCCAGCAGTTTAAGCCCCGCCTACGAGCAGTACTTC.

The chain has TRBV7-2 and TRBJ2-7; 7 bases line up with TRBD2. The CDR3 loop spans 16 amino acids. Germline trimming cut 0 bases from V and 4 bases from J; bases unmatched to any gene: 9. Germline loops: CDR1 SGHTA, CDR2 FQGNSA. The CDR3 loop is CASSLASGEGIYEQYF. The DNA for the CDR3 is TGTGCCAGCAGCTTAGCGTCGGGGGAGGGAATATACGAGCAGTACTTC.

The V gene is TRBV7-3, the J gene TRBJ2-3, with no clear D. Per germline, CDR1 SGHTA and CDR2 FQGTGA. The V and J ends lost 5 bases and 8 bases respectively, with 8 bases between them. This CDR3 is 11 amino acids long. DNA for the CDR3: TGTGCCAGCAGCCAGAGTGGTACGCAGTATTTT. Its translation: CASSQSGTQYF.

In the case of this clone: Other nucleotide sequences in the sample specify the same CDR3. V and J are TRBV5-1 and TRBJ1-1; no clear D. Trimming took 0 bases from V and 0 from J, leaving 3 bases between them. This CDR3 has 13 amino acids. Per the germline V gene, CDR1 is SGHRS and CDR2 is YFSETQ. CDR3 bases: TGCGCCAGCAGCTTGGCGGTGAACACTGAAGCTTTCTTT. Its protein is CASSLAVNTEAFF. Supplemented by reference TRBV5-1 and TRBJ1-1, the full variable domain reads KAGVTQTPRYLIKTRGQQVTLSCSPISGHRSVSWYQQTPGQGLQFLFEYFSETQRNKGNFPGRFSGRQFSNSRSEMNVSTLELGDSALYLCASSLAVNTEAFFGQGTRLTVV.

This chain connects TRBV5-1 to TRBJ1-5, with D tentatively TRBD1 (6 bases). The germline V gene encodes CDR1 SGHRS and CDR2 YFSETQ. The CDR3 has 14 residues. V was trimmed by 1 base and J by 6 bases, leaving 11 bases between them. The CDR3 DNA reads as TGCGCCAGCAGCTTGACAGGGAACGGTCAGCCCCAGCATTTT. This gives the protein CASSLTGNGQPQHF.

The CDR3 sequence: CASRLSLDPVNYGYTF. The CDR3 nucleotides are TGTGCCAGCCGATTATCTCTAGACCCGGTTAACTATGGCTACACCTTC. This chain joins TRBV28 and TRBJ1-2; D gene ambiguous. V was shortened by 8 bases and J by 1 base, with 20 bases between the two germline ends. The CDR3 runs to 16 residues. CDR1 is MDHEN, CDR2 SYDVKM, per germline.

The chain carries TRBV5-6 and TRBJ2-3, with TRBD1 matching over 9 bases. CDR3 length: 16 amino acids. V shed 3 bases and J 1 base; nucleotides not matched to a gene: 6. Germline CDR1 SGHDT, CDR2 YYEEEE. CDR3 DNA: TGTGCCAGCAGCTCTACCCGGACAGGGGGCACAGATACGCAGTATTTT. It translates to CASSSTRTGGTDTQYF. Based on the CDR3 plus reference TRBV5-6 and TRBJ2-3, the full variable domain is DAGVTQSPTHLIKTRGQQVTLRCSPKSGHDTVSWYQQALGQGPQFIFQYYEEEERQRGNFPDRFSGHQFPNYSSELNVNALLLGDSALYLCASSSTRTGGTDTQYFGPGTRLTVL.

The V call is TRBV19, the J call TRBJ1-5, with unresolved D. CDR3 length: 15 residues. V dropped 2 bases and J dropped 5 bases, with 13 bases sitting between them. Germline V lookup: CDR1 LNHDA, CDR2 SQIVND (reference sequence). The CDR3: CASSISGRSHQPQHF. As DNA, the CDR3 is TGTGCCAGTAGTATATCAGGCAGGTCCCATCAGCCCCAGCATTTT.

The chain links TRBV28 to TRBJ2-1; the D gene is possibly TRBD2 (6 bases). The germline V gene encodes CDR1 MDHEN and CDR2 SYDVKM. The CDR3 runs 17 residues. V lost 6 bases, J lost 0 bases, and 18 bases lay in between. CDR3 sequence: CASSSAGTSSSYNEQFF. The CDR3 DNA reads TGTGCCAGCAGCTCCGCCGGGACTTCGAGCTCCTACAATGAGCAGTTCTTC. The full variable domain, its missing parts supplied by reference TRBV28 and TRBJ2-1, is DVKVTQSSRYLVKRTGEKVFLECVQDMDHENMFWYRQDPGLGLRLIYFSYDVKMKEKGDIPEGYSVSREKKERFSLILESASTNQTSMYLCASSSAGTSSSYNEQFFGPGTRLTVL.

This clone showed up just once. J is TRBJ1-6 and V is TRBV7-9, with D tentatively TRBD1 (5 bases). V dropped 7 bases and J dropped 8 bases, with 12 bases sitting between them. Germline V gene lookup returns CDR1 SEHNR and CDR2 FQNEAQ (reference sequence). The CDR3 contains 13 residues. As DNA, the CDR3 is TGTGCCAGCATTCAGGGTTTGGATTCACCCCTCCACTTT. This gives the protein CASIQGLDSPLHF.

The gene calls are TRBV7-2 and TRBJ1-4; D gene unclear. The germline V gene has CDR1 SGHTA and CDR2 FQGNSA. This CDR3 region has 13 residues. V lost 3 bases to trimming and J lost 10 bases, with 12 bases between them. The CDR3 spells CASSFAGKGKLFF. CDR3 sequence (DNA): TGTGCCAGCAGCTTTGCTGGGAAGGGAAAACTGTTTTTT.

The V and J genes are TRBV9 and TRBJ1-2, with D unresolved. V lost 3 bases and J lost 6, with 18 bases in between. Germline assignment: CDR1 SGDLS and CDR2 YYNGEE. The CDR3 runs 15 residues. CDR3 nucleotides: TGTGCCAGCAGCGCTCCCCTCCGGGGAACAGATGGCTACACCTTC. Amino acid sequence: CASSAPLRGTDGYTF. Together with reference TRBV9 and TRBJ1-2, the CDR3 gives the full variable domain: DSGVTQTPKHLITATGQRVTLRCSPRSGDLSVYWYQQSLDQGLQFLIQYYNGEERAKGNILERFSAQQFPDLHSELNLSSLELGDSALYFCASSAPLRGTDGYTFGSGTRLTVV.

J is TRBJ1-1 and V is TRBV11-2; 7 bases agree with TRBD1. J lost 6 bases, V lost 3 bases, and 7 bases had no gene match. Germline V lookup: CDR1 SGHAT, CDR2 FQNNGV. CDR3 length: 14 residues. The CDR3 region has the DNA TGTGCCAGCAGCTTTCGACAGGGAGATTCTGAAGCTTTCTTT. This sequence encodes CASSFRQGDSEAFF.

The chain carries TRBV7-9 and TRBJ2-3; no clear D. Trimming stripped 1 base from V and 5 bases from J, with 13 bases between. The CDR3 contains 15 residues. The V gene's germline CDR1 is SEHNR and CDR2 FQNEAQ (reference sequence). DNA of the CDR3: TGTGCCAGCAGCTTAGAAGTTTCGGGCGGAGATACGCAGTATTTT. This sequence encodes CASSLEVSGGDTQYF. Looking up the rest from reference TRBV7-9 and TRBJ2-3 gives the full variable domain: DTGVSQNPRHKITKRGQNVTFRCDPISEHNRLYWYRQTLGQGPEFLTYFQNEAQLEKSRLLSDRFSAERPKGSFSTLEIQRTEQGDSAMYLCASSLEVSGGDTQYFGPGTRLTVL.

V and J are TRBV30 and TRBJ2-7, with 8 bases that match TRBD1. J was trimmed by 5 bases and V by 5 bases; bases with no gene match: 2. This CDR3 spans 11 amino acids. Germline CDR1 is GTSNPN and CDR2 is SVGIG (reference sequence). CDR3 sequence: CAWGQGHEQYF. In DNA form, the CDR3 reads TGTGCCTGGGGACAGGGCCACGAGCAGTACTTC.

This chain uses TRBV2 with TRBJ1-6, with D hard to call. CDR3 length equals 15 residues. CDR1 and CDR2 (germline): SNHLY, FYNNEI. V lost 4 bases and J lost 4, with 11 bases in between. The CDR3: CASSARGPYNSPLHF. In DNA, the CDR3 is TGTGCCAGCAGTGCCCGAGGGCCATATAATTCACCCCTCCACTTT.

Comment on this clone: Other nucleotide sequences in the sample specify the same CDR3. The genes are TRBV28 and TRBJ1-2; the D is unclear. Trimming cost V 2 bases and J 5 bases, with 6 bases left between them. The CDR3 totals 12 residues. Germline CDR1 is MDHEN and CDR2 is SYDVKM. The CDR3 bases are TGTGCCAGCAGTTTAAGGGATTATGGCTACACCTTC. This codes for CASSLRDYGYTF.

This chain uses TRBV2 with TRBJ2-1, with D tentatively TRBD2 (5 bases). Germline CDR1 and CDR2: SNHLY and FYNNEI. The ends were cut back, 2 bases at V and 0 bases at J, with 14 bases in the middle. CDR3 size: 17 residues. The CDR3 loop is CASSERASPSSYNEQFF. The CDR3 coding sequence is TGTGCCAGCAGTGAAAGGGCTAGCCCTAGCTCCTACAATGAGCAGTTCTTC.

The CDR3 nucleotides read TGTGCCAGCAGCACCGAGGGGCGATGGGAAAAACTGTTTTTT. Its protein is CASSTEGRWEKLFF. This chain links TRBV11-1 with TRBJ1-4; TRBD1 is a possible D gene (5 bases). The CDR3 has 14 residues. The ends were cut back, 5 bases at V and 8 bases at J, with 15 bases in the middle. The germline CDR1 and CDR2 sequences are SGHAT and FQDESV (reference sequence).

The chain recombines TRBV18 with TRBJ2-1, with TRBD2 identical over 14 bases. The CDR3 runs to 16 residues. The V gene end was trimmed by 5 bases and the J gene end by 1 base; junction bases not matched to a gene: 1. The V gene's germline CDR1 is KGHSH and CDR2 LQKENI. DNA for the CDR3: TGTGCCAGCTCAGGACTAGCGGGGGGATCCTACAATGAGCAGTTCTTC. Its translation is CASSGLAGGSYNEQFF.

This clone was counted a few times. The rearrangement uses TRBV9 and TRBJ1-4, with D unclear. The CDR3 spans 14 residues. V was cut by 1 base and J by 8 bases, with 12 bases left in between. Looked up from germline, CDR1 is SGDLS and CDR2 is YYNGEE. This CDR3 reads CASSVFDVAEKLFF. The DNA for the CDR3 is TGTGCCAGCAGCGTATTCGACGTGGCCGAAAAACTGTTTTTT.

This chain uses TRBV29-1 with TRBJ2-3; possibly TRBD1 for D (6 bases). Germline-derived CDR1 and CDR2 are SQVTM and ANQGSEA. Trimming removed 6 bases at V and 0 bases at J, with 13 bases between. The length of the CDR3 is 14 residues. CDR3 in DNA: TGCAGCGTGGAGGACAGATCTAGCACAGATACGCAGTATTTT. This translates into CSVEDRSSTDTQYF.

J is TRBJ2-1 and V is TRBV11-2; no clear D gene. CDR1 and CDR2 from the germline V gene are SGHAT and FQNNGV. CDR3 length: 16 amino acids. V lost 1 base, J lost 6 bases, and 16 bases lay in between. The chain's CDR3 is CASSLGALLASNEQFF. DNA of the CDR3: TGTGCCAGCAGCTTAGGGGCGCTCCTGGCTAGCAATGAGCAGTTCTTC.

This chain connects TRBV2 to TRBJ2-7; D may be TRBD1 (6 bases). Germline-derived CDR1 and CDR2 are SNHLY and FYNNEI. The CDR3 contains 15 residues. V lost 7 bases and J 2 bases, leaving 18 bases between the germline ends. The CDR3 DNA is TGTGCCAGCAACGGAAACACCGGACAGACCTACGAGCAGTACTTC. It is translated as CASNGNTGQTYEQYF.

The CDR3 loop reads CASSRDRTGPEKLFF. The CDR3 region has the DNA TGTGCCAGCAGCCGAGACCGGACAGGGCCTGAAAAACTGTTTTTT. The V call is TRBV7-8, the J call TRBJ1-4; 8 nucleotides match TRBD1. Per the germline V gene, CDR1 is SGHVS and CDR2 is FQNEAQ. Trimming at V came to 5 bases and at J to 7 bases, leaving 9 bases not matched to a gene. The CDR3 has 15 amino acids.